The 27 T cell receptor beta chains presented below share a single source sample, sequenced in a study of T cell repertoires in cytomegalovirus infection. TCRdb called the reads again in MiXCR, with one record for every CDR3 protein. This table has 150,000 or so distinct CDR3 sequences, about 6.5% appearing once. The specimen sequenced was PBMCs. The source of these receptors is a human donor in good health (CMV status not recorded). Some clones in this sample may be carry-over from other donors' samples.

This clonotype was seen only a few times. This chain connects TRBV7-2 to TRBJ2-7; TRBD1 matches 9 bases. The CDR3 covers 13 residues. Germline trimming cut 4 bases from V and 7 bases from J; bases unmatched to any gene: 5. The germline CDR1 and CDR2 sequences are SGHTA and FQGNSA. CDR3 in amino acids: CASSWDREFEQYF. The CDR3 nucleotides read TGTGCCAGCAGCTGGGACAGGGAATTTGAGCAGTACTTC.

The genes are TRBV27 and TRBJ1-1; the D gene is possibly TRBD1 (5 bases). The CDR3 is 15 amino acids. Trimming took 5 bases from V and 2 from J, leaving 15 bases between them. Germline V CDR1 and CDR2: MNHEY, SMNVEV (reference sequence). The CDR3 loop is CASSGAGRDNTEAFF. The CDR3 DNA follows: TGTGCCAGCAGTGGGGCAGGGAGGGATAACACTGAAGCTTTCTTT.

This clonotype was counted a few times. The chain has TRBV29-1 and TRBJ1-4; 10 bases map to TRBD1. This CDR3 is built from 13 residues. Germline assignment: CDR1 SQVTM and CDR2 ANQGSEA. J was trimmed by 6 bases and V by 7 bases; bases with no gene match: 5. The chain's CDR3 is CSARTGGDEKLFF. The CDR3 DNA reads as TGCAGCGCCCGGACAGGGGGGGATGAAAAACTGTTTTTT.

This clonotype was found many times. CDR3: CAISDLTSGNTGELFF. DNA of the CDR3: TGTGCCATCAGTGACCTGACTAGCGGGAACACCGGGGAGCTGTTTTTT. The V and J genes are TRBV10-3 and TRBJ2-2; TRBD2 agrees at 9 bases. CDR1 and CDR2 from the germline V gene are ENHRY and SYGVKD. There are 16 residues in the CDR3. V was pared by 3 bases and J by 1 base, with 3 bases of the junction left unmatched.

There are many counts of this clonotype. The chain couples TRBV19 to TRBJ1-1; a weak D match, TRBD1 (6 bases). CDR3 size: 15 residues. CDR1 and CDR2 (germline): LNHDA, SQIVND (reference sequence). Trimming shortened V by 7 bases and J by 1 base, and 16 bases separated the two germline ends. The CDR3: CASTGSGAGNTEAFF. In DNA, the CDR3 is TGTGCCAGTACCGGTTCAGGGGCCGGGAACACTGAAGCTTTCTTT.

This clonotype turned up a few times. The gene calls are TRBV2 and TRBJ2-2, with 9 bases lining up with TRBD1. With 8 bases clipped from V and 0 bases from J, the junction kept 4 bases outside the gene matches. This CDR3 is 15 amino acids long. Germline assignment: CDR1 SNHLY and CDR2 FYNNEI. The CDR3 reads CASFRDRANTGELFF. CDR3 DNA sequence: TGTGCCAGCTTCCGGGACAGGGCGAACACCGGGGAGCTGTTTTTT.

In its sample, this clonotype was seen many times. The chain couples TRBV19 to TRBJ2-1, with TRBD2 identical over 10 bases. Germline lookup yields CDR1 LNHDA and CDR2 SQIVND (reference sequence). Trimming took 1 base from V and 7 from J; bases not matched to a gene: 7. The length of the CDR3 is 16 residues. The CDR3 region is CASSIVSGGTVNEQFF. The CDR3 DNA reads TGTGCCAGTAGTATAGTTAGCGGGGGGACGGTGAATGAGCAGTTCTTC. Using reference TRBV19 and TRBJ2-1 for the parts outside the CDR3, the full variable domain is DGGITQSPKYLFRKEGQNVTLSCEQNLNHDAMYWYRQDPGQGLRLIYYSQIVNDFQKGDIAEGYSVSREKKESFPLTVTSAQKNPTAFYLCASSIVSGGTVNEQFFGPGTRLTVL.

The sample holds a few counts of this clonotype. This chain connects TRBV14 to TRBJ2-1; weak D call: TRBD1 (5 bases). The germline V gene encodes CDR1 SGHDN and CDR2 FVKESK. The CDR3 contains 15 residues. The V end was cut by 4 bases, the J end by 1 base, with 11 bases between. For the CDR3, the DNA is TGTGCCAGCAGCCTTCACCAGGGATCCTACAATGAGCAGTTCTTC. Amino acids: CASSLHQGSYNEQFF.

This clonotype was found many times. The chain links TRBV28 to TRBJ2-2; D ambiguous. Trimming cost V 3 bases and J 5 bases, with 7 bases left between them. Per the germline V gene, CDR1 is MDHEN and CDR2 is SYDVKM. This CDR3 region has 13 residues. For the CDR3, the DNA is TGTGCCAGCAGTTTTATTCGAACCGGGGAGCTGTTTTTT. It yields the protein CASSFIRTGELFF.

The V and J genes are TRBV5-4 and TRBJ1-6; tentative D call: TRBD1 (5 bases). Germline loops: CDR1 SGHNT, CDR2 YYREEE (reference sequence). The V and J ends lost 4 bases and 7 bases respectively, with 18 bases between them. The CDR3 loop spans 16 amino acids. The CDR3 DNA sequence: TGTGCCAGCAGCCAGAATAGGGGAACGTGGAATTCACCCCTCCACTTT. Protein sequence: CASSQNRGTWNSPLHF.

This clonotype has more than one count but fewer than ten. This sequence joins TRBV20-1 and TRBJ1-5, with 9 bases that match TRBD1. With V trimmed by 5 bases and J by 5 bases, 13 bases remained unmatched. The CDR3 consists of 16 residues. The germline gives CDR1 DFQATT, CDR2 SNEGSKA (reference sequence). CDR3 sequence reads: CSASIPGQGVYQPQHF. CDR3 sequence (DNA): TGCAGTGCTTCAATTCCGGGACAGGGAGTTTATCAGCCCCAGCATTTT.

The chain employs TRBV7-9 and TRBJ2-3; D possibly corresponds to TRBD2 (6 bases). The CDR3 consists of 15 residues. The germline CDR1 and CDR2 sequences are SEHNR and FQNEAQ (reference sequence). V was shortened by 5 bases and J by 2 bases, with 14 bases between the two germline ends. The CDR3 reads CASSPGDVNTDTQYF. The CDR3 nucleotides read TGTGCCAGCAGCCCGGGGGACGTTAACACAGATACGCAGTATTTT.

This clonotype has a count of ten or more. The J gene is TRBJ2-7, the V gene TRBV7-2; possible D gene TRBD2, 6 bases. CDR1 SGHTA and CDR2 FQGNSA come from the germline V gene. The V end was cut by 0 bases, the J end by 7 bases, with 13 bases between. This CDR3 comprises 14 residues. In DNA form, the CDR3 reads TGTGCCAGCAGCTTAGCTTTTGCCAGCGGGGAGCAGTACTTC. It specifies CASSLAFASGEQYF. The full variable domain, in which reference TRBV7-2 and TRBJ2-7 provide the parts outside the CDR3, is GAGVSQSPSNKVTEKGKDVELRCDPISGHTALYWYRQSLGQGLEFLIYFQGNSAPDKSGLPSDRFSAERTGGSVSTLTIQRTQQEDSAVYLCASSLAFASGEQYFGPGTRLTVT.

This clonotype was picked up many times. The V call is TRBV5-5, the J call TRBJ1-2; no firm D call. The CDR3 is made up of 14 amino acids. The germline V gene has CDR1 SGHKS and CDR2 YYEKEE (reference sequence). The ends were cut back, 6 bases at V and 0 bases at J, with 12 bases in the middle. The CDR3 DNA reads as TGTGCCAGCATGCCGGGCCCTGCTAACTATGGCTACACCTTC. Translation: CASMPGPANYGYTF.

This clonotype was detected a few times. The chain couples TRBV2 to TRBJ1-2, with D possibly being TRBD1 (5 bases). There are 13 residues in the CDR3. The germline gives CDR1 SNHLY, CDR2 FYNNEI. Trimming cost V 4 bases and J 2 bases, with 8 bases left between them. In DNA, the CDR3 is TGTGCCAGCAGTGCAGGGATGAACTATGGCTACACCTTC. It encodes CASSAGMNYGYTF.

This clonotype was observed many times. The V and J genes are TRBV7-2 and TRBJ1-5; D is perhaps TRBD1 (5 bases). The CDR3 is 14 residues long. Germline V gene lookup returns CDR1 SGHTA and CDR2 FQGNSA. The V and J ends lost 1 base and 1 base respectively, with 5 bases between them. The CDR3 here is CASSLGQSNQPQHF. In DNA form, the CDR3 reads TGTGCCAGCAGCTTAGGACAGAGCAATCAGCCCCAGCATTTT.

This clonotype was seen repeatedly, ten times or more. The CDR3 nucleotides read TGCGCCAGCAGCTTCTGGAGCGGGGGGGCATCTAGCACAGATACGCAGTATTTT. Translated, it gives CASSFWSGGASSTDTQYF. V and J are TRBV5-1 and TRBJ2-3; 10 nucleotides match TRBD2. CDR3 size: 18 residues. Germline CDR1 reads SGHRS; CDR2 reads YFSETQ. V trimming: 2 bases; J trimming: 0 bases; junction bases outside the gene matches: 9.

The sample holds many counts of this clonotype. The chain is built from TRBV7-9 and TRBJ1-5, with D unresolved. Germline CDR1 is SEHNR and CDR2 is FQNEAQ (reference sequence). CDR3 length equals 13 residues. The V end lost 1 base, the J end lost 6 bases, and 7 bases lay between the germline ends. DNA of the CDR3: TGTGCCAGCAGCTTAGACGGATCTCAGCCCCAGCATTTT. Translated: CASSLDGSQPQHF.

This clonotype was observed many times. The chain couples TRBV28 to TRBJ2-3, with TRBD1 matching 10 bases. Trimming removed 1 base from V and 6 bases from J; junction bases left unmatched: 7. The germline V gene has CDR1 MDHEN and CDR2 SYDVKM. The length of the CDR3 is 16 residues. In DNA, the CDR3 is TGTGCCAGCAGTTTATTTGGGACAGGGGCAGCGGATACGCAGTATTTT. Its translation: CASSLFGTGAADTQYF.

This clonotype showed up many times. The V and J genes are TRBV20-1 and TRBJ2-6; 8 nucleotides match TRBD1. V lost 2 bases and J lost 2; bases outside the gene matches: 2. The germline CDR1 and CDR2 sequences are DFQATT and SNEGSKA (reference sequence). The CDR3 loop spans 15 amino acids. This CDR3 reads CSARPQGAGANVLTF. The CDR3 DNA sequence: TGCAGTGCTAGACCACAGGGGGCTGGGGCCAACGTCCTGACTTTC.

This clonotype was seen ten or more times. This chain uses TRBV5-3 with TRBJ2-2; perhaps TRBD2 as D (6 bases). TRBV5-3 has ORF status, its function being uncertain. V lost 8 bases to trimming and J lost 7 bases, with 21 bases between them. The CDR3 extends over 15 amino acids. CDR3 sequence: CASSLGTVTGGELFF. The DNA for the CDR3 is TGTGCCAGCAGCCTCGGGACTGTCACGGGCGGGGAGCTGTTTTTT.

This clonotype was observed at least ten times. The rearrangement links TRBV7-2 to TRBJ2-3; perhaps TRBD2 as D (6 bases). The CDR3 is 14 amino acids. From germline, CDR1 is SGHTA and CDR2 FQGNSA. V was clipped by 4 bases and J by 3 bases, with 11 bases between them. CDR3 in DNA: TGTGCCAGCAGCTCGCGGGACCAGACAGATACGCAGTATTTT. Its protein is CASSSRDQTDTQYF.

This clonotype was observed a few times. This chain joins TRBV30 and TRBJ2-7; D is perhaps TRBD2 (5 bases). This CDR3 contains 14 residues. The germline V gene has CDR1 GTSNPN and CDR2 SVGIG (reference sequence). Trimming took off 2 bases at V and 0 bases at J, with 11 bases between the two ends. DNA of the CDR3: TGTGCCTGGAGTCGTGACGCGGGCTCCTACGAGCAGTACTTC. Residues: CAWSRDAGSYEQYF.

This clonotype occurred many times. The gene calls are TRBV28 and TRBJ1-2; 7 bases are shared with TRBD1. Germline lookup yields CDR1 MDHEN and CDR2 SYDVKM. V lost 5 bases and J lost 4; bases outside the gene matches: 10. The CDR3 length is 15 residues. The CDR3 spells CASSTYRGGAYGYTF. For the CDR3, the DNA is TGTGCCAGCAGTACGTACAGGGGAGGCGCCTATGGCTACACCTTC.

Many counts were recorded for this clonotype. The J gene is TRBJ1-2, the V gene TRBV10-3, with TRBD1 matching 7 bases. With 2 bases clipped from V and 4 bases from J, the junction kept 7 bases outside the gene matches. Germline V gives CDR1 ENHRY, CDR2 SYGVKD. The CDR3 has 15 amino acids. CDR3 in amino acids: CAISEENRDSYGYTF. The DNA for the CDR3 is TGTGCCATCAGTGAGGAGAACCGGGACAGCTATGGCTACACCTTC.

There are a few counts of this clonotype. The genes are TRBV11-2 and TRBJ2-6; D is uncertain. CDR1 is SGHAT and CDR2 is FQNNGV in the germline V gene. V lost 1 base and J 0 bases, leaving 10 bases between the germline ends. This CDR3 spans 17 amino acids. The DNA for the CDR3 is TGTGCCAGCAGCTTAGCGGGCTTTAGCTCTGGGGCCAACGTCCTGACTTTC. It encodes CASSLAGFSSGANVLTF. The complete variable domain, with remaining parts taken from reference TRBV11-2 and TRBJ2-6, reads EAGVAQSPRYKIIEKRQSVAFWCNPISGHATLYWYQQILGQGPKLLIQFQNNGVVDDSQLPKDRFSAERLKGVDSTLKIQPAKLEDSAVYLCASSLAGFSSGANVLTFGAGSRLTVL.

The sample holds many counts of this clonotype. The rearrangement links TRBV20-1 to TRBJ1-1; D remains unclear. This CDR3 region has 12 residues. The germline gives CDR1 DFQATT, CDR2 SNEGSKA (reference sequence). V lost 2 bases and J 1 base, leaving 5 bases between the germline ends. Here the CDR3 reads CSARFGNTEAFF. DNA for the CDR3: TGCAGTGCTAGATTTGGGAACACTGAAGCTTTCTTT.